The 8 T cell receptor beta chains below all came from one sample that was sequenced in a study of T cells after yellow fever vaccination. MiXCR, applied by TCRdb to the 5' RACE reads, yields one record per CDR3 protein. The data contain 500,000 to 650,000 distinct CDR3 sequences, about 15% of them singletons. Sequenced material: PBMCs, taken more than 4 days after the first yellow fever vaccination. The receptors here all came from a man younger than 35 who received the YFV17D yellow fever vaccine.

In its sample, this clonotype was seen a few times. V usage is TRBV6-5 and J usage is TRBJ2-5; TRBD1 or TRBD2 may be the D gene (6 bases each). Trimming removed 0 bases from V and 6 bases from J, with 14 bases in between. Germline CDR1 reads MNHEY; CDR2 reads SVGAGI. The CDR3 runs 15 residues. Written as DNA, the CDR3 is TGTGCCAGCAGTTACTCGACTAGGGGGATGAAGACCCAGTACTTC. Its translation: CASSYSTRGMKTQYF.

This clonotype was found a few times. The V call is TRBV11-3, the J call TRBJ2-7; the D is unclear. Deletions cut 0 bases from V and 6 bases from J, with 9 bases between. In germline, CDR1 is SGHNT, CDR2 YENEEA. The CDR3 contains 13 residues. Written as DNA, the CDR3 is TGTGCCAGCAGCTTAGAAACTTACGGCGAGCAGTACTTC. Its translation is CASSLETYGEQYF.

This chain links TRBV7-2 with TRBJ1-6; D perhaps matches TRBD1 (6 bases). Germline CDR1 and CDR2: SGHTA and FQGNSA. Trimming removed 4 bases at V and 7 bases at J, with 20 bases between. This CDR3 region has 17 residues. The CDR3, as DNA: TGTGCCAGCAGCTGGAGACAGGAAGTTGGGGAGAATTCACCCCTCCACTTT. Translation gives CASSWRQEVGENSPLHF.

This rearrangement joins TRBV11-2 to TRBJ2-1; 9 bases are shared with TRBD2. Germline-derived CDR1 and CDR2 are SGHAT and FQNNGV. The length of the CDR3 is 16 residues. V lost 4 bases, J lost 3 bases, and 7 bases stayed unmatched. CDR3 nucleotide sequence: TGTGCCAGCAGCTCCGTAGCGGGGGCCTACTACAATGAGCAGTTCTTC. Amino acid sequence: CASSSVAGAYYNEQFF. Together with reference TRBV11-2 and TRBJ2-1, the CDR3 gives the full variable domain: EAGVAQSPRYKIIEKRQSVAFWCNPISGHATLYWYQQILGQGPKLLIQFQNNGVVDDSQLPKDRFSAERLKGVDSTLKIQPAKLEDSAVYLCASSSVAGAYYNEQFFGPGTRLTVL.

This clonotype was observed a handful of times. The rearrangement links TRBV15 to TRBJ2-1, with 8 bases identical to TRBD2. The germline V gene has CDR1 LNHNV and CDR2 YYDKDF (reference sequence). The CDR3 consists of 14 residues. J was trimmed by 5 bases and V by 3 bases; bases with no gene match: 3. As DNA, the CDR3 is TGTGCCACCAGCAGGCGGGGGGCTAACAATGAGCAGTTCTTC. Translated, it gives CATSRRGANNEQFF.

V and J are TRBV6-2 or TRBV6-3 and TRBJ1-6, with a weak D call TRBD1 (5 bases). The CDR3 runs to 16 residues. V was clipped by 6 bases and J by 11 bases, with 23 bases between them. Germline CDR1 reads MNHEY; CDR2 reads SVGEGT. The CDR3, as DNA: TGTGCCAGCAGCAACGGGGCCAGCATTCTCGCGGCACCCCTCCACTTT. The encoded protein is CASSNGASILAAPLHF.

This clonotype was observed a few times. V gene TRBV12-3 or TRBV12-4 combines with J gene TRBJ1-3; D unresolved. V lost 3 bases and J 2 bases, leaving 14 bases between the germline ends. The CDR3 is 16 amino acids. CDR3: CASSFSPALPGNTIYF. CDR3 sequence (DNA): TGTGCCAGCAGTTTCAGTCCGGCCCTCCCTGGAAACACCATATATTTT.

V is TRBV20-1 and J is TRBJ2-3; weak D call: TRBD1 (6 bases). Germline V gene data show CDR1 as DFQATT and CDR2 as SNEGSKA (reference sequence). The CDR3 spans 15 residues. The V end lost 5 bases, the J end lost 2 bases, and 17 bases lay between the germline ends. The chain's CDR3 is CSAGPSQGLTDTQYF. CDR3 nucleotides: TGCAGTGCTGGCCCGAGCCAGGGGCTCACAGATACGCAGTATTTT.